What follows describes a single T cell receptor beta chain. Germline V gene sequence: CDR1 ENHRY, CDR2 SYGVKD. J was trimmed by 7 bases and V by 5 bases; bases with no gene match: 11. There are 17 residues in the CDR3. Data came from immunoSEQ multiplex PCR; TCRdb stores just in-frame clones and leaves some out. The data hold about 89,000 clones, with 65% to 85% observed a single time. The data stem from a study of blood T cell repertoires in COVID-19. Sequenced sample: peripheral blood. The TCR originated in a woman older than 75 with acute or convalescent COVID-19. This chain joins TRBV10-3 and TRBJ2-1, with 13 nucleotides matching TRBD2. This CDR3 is CAISPNPVLAGGNEQFF. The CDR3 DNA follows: TGTGCCATCAGTCCCAACCCTGTACTAGCGGGGGGGAATGAGCAGTTCTTC.